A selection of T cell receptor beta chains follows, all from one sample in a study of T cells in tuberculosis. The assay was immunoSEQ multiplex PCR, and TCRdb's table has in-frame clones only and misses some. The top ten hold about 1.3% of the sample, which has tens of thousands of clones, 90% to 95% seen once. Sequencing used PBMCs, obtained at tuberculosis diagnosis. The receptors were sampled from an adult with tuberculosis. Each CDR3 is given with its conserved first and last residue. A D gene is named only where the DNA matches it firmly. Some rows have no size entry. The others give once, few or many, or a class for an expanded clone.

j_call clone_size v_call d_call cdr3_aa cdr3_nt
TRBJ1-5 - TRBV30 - CAWSVGRGKPQHF TGTGCCTGGAGTGTGGGCAGGGGTAAGCCCCAGCATTTT
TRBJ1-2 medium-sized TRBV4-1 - CASSQVIQANYGYTF TGCGCCAGCAGCCAAGTGATACAGGCAAACTATGGCTACACCTTC
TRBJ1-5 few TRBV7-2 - CASSLGGGREPQHF TGTGCCAGCAGCTTAGGCGGAGGGAGGGAGCCCCAGCATTTT
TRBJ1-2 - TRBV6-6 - CASSYSGQGGKRTF TGTGCCAGCAGTTACTCTGGGCAGGGAGGGAAGAGGACCTTC
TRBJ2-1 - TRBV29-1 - CSVEGSPGAYNEQFF TGCAGCGTTGAAGGCTCGCCGGGAGCCTACAATGAGCAGTTCTTC
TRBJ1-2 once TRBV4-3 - CASSLTVTNYGYTF TGCGCCAGCAGCCTCACAGTGACTAACTATGGCTACACCTTC
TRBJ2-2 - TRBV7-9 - CASSLALAELFF TGTGCCAGCAGCTTAGCGCTAGCTGAGCTGTTTTTT
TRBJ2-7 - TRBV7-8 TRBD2 CASSLDRGDSYEQYF TGTGCCAGCAGCTTAGATCGGGGGGACTCCTACGAGCAGTACTTC
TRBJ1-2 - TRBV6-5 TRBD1 CASSSPLQGAWGYTF TGTGCCAGCAGTTCACCCTTACAGGGGGCGTGGGGCTACACCTTC
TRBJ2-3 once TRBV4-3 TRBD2 CASSQEGGTAGDTQYF TGCGCCAGCAGCCAAGAGGGGGGGACTGCCGGAGATACGCAGTATTTT
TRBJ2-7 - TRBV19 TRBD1 CASRPRDREYEQYF TGTGCCAGTCGACCCCGGGACAGGGAGTACGAGCAGTACTTC
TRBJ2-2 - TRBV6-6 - CASSYSHPGELFF TGTGCCAGCAGTTACTCTCATCCCGGGGAGCTGTTTTTT
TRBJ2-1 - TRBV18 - CASSLGTETADSNEQFF TGTGCCAGCTCCCTAGGGACTGAGACGGCAGATAGCAATGAGCAGTTCTTC
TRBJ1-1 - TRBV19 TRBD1 CASSRDDRATEAFF TGTGCCAGTAGCAGAGACGACAGGGCCACTGAAGCTTTCTTT
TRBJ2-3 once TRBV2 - CASGRDLSTDTQYF TGTGCCAGCGGCCGGGACTTGAGCACGGATACGCAGTATTTT
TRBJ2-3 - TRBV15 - CATSRVPLPGATTDTQYF TGTGCCACCAGCAGAGTTCCATTACCGGGAGCGACCACAGATACGCAGTATTTT
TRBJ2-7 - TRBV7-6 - CASSLSQSYEQYF TGTGCCAGCAGCTTATCTCAGTCCTACGAGCAGTACTTC
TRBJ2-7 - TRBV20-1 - CSARAGYEQYF TGCAGTGCTAGGGCAGGCTACGAGCAGTACTTC
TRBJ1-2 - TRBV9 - CASSTGGGYGYTF TGTGCCAGCAGCACAGGCGGGGGCTATGGCTACACCTTC
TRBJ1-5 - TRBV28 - CASSRGDFNQPQHF TGTGCCAGCAGCCGAGGGGACTTCAATCAGCCCCAGCATTTT
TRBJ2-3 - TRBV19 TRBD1 CASSISGQSTDTQYF TGTGCCAGTAGTATTTCGGGACAGAGCACAGATACGCAGTATTTT
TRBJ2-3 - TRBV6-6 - CASRGTLTFNTDTQYF TGTGCCAGCAGAGGGACACTTACGTTTAACACAGATACGCAGTATTTT
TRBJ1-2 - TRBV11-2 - CASSFLNREKGYGYTF TGTGCCAGCAGCTTTCTTAACAGGGAGAAGGGGTATGGCTACACCTTC
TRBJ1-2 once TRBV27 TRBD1 CASSPYHRGRLGGYTF TGTGCCAGCAGCCCTTACCATAGGGGGCGCTTAGGTGGCTACACCTTC
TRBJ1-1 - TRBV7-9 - CASSEPETGNTEAFF TGTGCCAGCAGCGAACCGGAGACAGGGAACACTGAAGCTTTCTTT
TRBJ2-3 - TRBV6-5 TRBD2 CASSYRREFNSATQYF TGTGCCAGCAGTTACAGGCGGGAGTTTAATTCGGCTACGCAGTATTTT
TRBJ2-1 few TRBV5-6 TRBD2 CASSFLTSGNEQFF TGTGCCAGCAGCTTTCTGACTAGCGGGAATGAGCAGTTCTTC
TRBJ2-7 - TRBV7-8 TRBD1 CASSRQRRDRENYEQYF TGTGCCAGCAGCAGACAGAGGCGGGACAGGGAAAACTACGAGCAGTACTTC
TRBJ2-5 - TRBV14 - CASSQDVPGISKKMYF TGTGCCAGCAGCCAAGATGTCCCGGGGATATCCAAGAAGATGTACTTC
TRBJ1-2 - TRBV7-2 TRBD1 CASSLWDRRYGYTF TGTGCCAGCAGCTTATGGGACAGGAGATATGGCTACACCTTC
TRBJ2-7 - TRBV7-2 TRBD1 CASSPSAGQGVVEQYF TGTGCCAGCAGCCCGTCAGCGGGACAGGGTGTTGTCGAGCAGTACTTC
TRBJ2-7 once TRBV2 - CASSRQAAAYEQYF TGTGCCAGCAGCCGACAGGCGGCGGCCTACGAGCAGTACTTC
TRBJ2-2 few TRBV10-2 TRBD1 CASSGTKQGTGELFF TGCGCCAGCAGTGGAACCAAACAGGGGACCGGGGAGCTGTTTTTT
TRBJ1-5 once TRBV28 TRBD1 CASSLGTVYHQHF TGTGCCAGCAGTCTGGGGACAGTTTACCACCAGCATTTT
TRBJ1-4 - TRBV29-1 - CSVEFQEKLFF TGCAGCGTTGAATTTCAGGAAAAACTGTTTTTT
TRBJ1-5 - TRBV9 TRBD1 CASSVAKVCAKIQGAGSNQPQHF TGTGCCAGCAGCGTAGCTAAGGTGTGCGCGAAAATTCAGGGGGCCGGTAGCAATCAGCCCCAGCATTTT
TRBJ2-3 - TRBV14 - CASSQEQRWYTDTQYF TGTGCCAGCAGCCAAGAGCAGCGGTGGTACACAGATACGCAGTATTTT
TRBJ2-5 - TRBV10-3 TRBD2 CAISEPGLAGAYQETQYF TGTGCCATCAGTGAGCCCGGACTAGCGGGGGCCTACCAAGAGACCCAGTACTTC
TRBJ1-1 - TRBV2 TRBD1 CASSVSKTGGRTEAFF TGTGCCAGCAGTGTTTCTAAAACAGGGGGGAGGACTGAAGCTTTCTTT
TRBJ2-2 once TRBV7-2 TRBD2 CASSLALLAGVGVGELFF TGTGCCAGCAGCTTAGCGCTACTAGCGGGAGTAGGTGTCGGGGAGCTGTTTTTT
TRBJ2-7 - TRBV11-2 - CASSSLRLGLHEQYF TGTGCCAGCAGCTCCTTGCGGCTAGGCCTCCACGAGCAGTACTTC
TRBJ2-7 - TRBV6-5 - CASSYSSRVSSYEQYF TGTGCCAGCAGTTACTCCTCGCGGGTGAGCTCCTACGAGCAGTACTTC
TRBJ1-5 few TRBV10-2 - CASTQGSNQPQHF TGCGCCAGTACACAGGGTAGCAATCAGCCCCAGCATTTT
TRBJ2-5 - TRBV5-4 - CASSLAPGRETQYF TGTGCCAGCAGCTTGGCCCCAGGGCGAGAGACCCAGTACTTC
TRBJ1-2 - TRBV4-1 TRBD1 CASSSPGTGGHNYGYTF TGCGCCAGCAGCTCCCCCGGGACAGGGGGCCACAACTATGGCTACACCTTC
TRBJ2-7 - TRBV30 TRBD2 CAASRVLAGGRHEQYF TGTGCCGCCTCTAGGGTACTAGCGGGTGGTAGGCACGAGCAGTACTTC
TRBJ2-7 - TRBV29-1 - CSARGSYEQYF TGCAGCGCCAGGGGCTCCTACGAGCAGTACTTC
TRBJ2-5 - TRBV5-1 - CASSLTSPQETQYF TGCGCCAGCAGCTTAACTAGTCCACAAGAGACCCAGTACTTC
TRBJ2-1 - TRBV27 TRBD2 CASSSGNSGRASSYNEQFF TGTGCCAGCAGTTCAGGGAATAGCGGGAGGGCAAGCTCCTACAATGAGCAGTTCTTC
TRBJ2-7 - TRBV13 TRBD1 CASSSRAGTGWQYF TGTGCCAGCAGCTCACGAGCCGGGACAGGTTGGCAGTACTTC
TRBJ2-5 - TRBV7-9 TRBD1 CASSWGTDTQYF TGTGCCAGCAGCTGGGGGACAGACACCCAGTACTTC
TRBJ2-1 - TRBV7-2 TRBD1 CASSLRGTGESNEQFF TGTGCCAGCAGCTTACGAGGGACAGGGGAATCCAATGAGCAGTTCTTC